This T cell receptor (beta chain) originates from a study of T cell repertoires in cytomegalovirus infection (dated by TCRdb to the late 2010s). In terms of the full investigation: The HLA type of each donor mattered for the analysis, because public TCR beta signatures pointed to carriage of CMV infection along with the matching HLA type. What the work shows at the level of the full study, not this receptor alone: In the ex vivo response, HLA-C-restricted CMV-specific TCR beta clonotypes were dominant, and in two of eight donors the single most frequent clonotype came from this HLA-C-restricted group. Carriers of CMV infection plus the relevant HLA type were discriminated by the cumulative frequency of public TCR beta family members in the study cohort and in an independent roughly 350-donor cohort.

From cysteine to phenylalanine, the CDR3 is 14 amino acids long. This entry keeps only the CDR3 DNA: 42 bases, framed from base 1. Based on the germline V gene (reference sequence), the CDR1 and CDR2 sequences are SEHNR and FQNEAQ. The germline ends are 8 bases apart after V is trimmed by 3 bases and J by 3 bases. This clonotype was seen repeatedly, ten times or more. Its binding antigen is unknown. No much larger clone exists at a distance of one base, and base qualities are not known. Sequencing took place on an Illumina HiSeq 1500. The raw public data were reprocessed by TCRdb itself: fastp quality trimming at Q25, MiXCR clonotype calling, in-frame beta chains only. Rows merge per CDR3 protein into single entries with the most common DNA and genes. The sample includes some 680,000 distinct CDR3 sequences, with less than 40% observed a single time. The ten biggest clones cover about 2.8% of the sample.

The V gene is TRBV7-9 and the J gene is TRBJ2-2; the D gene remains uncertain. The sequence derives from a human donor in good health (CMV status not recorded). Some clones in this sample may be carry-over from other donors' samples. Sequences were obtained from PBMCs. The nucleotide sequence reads TGTGCCAGCAGCTTCACTGAGGACACCGGGGAGCTGTTTTTT. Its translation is CASSFTEDTGELFF.